These 29 T cell receptor beta chains came from one sample sequenced in a study of CD8+ T cells in alopecia areata. Extracted from the samples, RNA was reverse transcribed into cDNA to serve as the sequencing template. This table comes from immunoSEQ multiplex PCR, and its TCRdb copy is limited to in-frame clones, with some not included. The sample comprises 150,000 or so clones, roughly 48% of which are singletons, and more than 6.5% rests with the top ten. Sequenced: CD4+ T cells sorted from blood. The receptors derive from a human donor with alopecia areata.

The chain recombines TRBV5-1 with TRBJ2-2; D ambiguous. The V gene's germline CDR1 is SGHRS and CDR2 YFSETQ. V was pared by 2 bases and J by 0 bases, with 11 bases between. This CDR3 spans 16 amino acids. In DNA, the CDR3 is TGCGCCAGCAGCTTTGTGTTGGCGGCGAACACCGGGGAGCTGTTTTTT. The encoded protein is CASSFVLAANTGELFF.

The chain recombines TRBV29-1 with TRBJ1-2; the D gene is possibly TRBD1 (5 bases). The germline V and J ends were trimmed by 0 bases and 4 bases, with 21 bases remaining between them. The CDR3 runs 17 residues. Germline loops: CDR1 SQVTM, CDR2 ANQGSEA. Here the CDR3 DNA reads TGCAGCGTTGAAGATCGTTCGGGGGATGCGGATAGCTATGGCTACACCTTC. Encoded protein: CSVEDRSGDADSYGYTF.

V usage is TRBV18 and J usage is TRBJ1-5, with D tentatively TRBD1 (5 bases). The CDR3 contains 15 residues. V was shortened by 3 bases and J by 6 bases, with 15 bases between the two germline ends. The germline V gene has CDR1 KGHSH and CDR2 LQKENI. The CDR3 DNA sequence: TGTGCCAGCTCACCGTCACCGGGGGGAGGTCAGCCCCAGCATTTT. It codes for CASSPSPGGGQPQHF.

The V gene is TRBV28, the J gene TRBJ1-2, with D unresolved. Germline V gene sequence: CDR1 MDHEN, CDR2 SYDVKM. The CDR3 is made up of 13 amino acids. Trimming took off 3 bases at V and 3 bases at J, with 8 bases between the two ends. The DNA of the CDR3 is TGTGCCAGCAGTTTTTCCGGTTACTATGGCTACACCTTC. It is translated as CASSFSGYYGYTF.

There are a few counts of this clone. The gene calls are TRBV14 and TRBJ2-2, with 10 bases that match TRBD2. The CDR3 totals 15 residues. Germline V gene lookup returns CDR1 SGHDN and CDR2 FVKESK. V lost 4 bases to trimming and J lost 4 bases; unmatched junction nucleotides: 3. The CDR3 loop is CASSLGLAVTGELFF. CDR3 in DNA: TGTGCCAGCAGCCTCGGACTAGCGGTCACCGGGGAGCTGTTTTTT.

The genes are TRBV4-1 and TRBJ2-2; D unresolved. CDR1 MGHRA and CDR2 YSYEKL come from the germline V gene. CDR3 length equals 18 residues. Trimming took 1 base from V and 4 from J, leaving 19 bases between them. This CDR3 is CASSQGVWASDRTGELFF. CDR3 DNA sequence: TGCGCCAGCAGCCAAGGCGTTTGGGCTAGTGATCGCACCGGGGAGCTGTTTTTT.

This chain uses TRBV27 with TRBJ1-1; TRBD1 aligns across 7 bases. The V gene end was trimmed by 1 base and the J gene end by 11 bases; junction bases not matched to a gene: 4. The V gene's germline CDR1 is MNHEY and CDR2 SMNVEV (reference sequence). CDR3 size: 12 residues. CDR3 residues: CASSLYQGEAFF. CDR3 coding DNA: TGTGCCAGCAGTTTATATCAGGGGGAGGCTTTCTTT.

J is TRBJ2-1 and V is TRBV11-3; D is unresolved. Between the trimmed V and J ends, which lost 2 bases and 9 bases, there was a span of 11 bases. This CDR3 is built from 13 residues. Germline values: CDR1 SGHNT, CDR2 YENEEA. Here the CDR3 DNA reads TGTGCCAGCAGCTTATCCCCGGGCCTTGAGCAGTTCTTC. Its translation is CASSLSPGLEQFF.

The chain recombines TRBV30 with TRBJ1-1; no clear D gene. From germline, CDR1 is GTSNPN and CDR2 SVGIG (reference sequence). The CDR3 runs 14 residues. V was trimmed by 2 bases and J by 0 bases, leaving 10 bases between them. The CDR3 sequence is CAWSRGHMNTEAFF. The CDR3 nucleotides are TGTGCCTGGAGTAGAGGTCACATGAACACTGAAGCTTTCTTT.

This clone was observed a handful of times. The chain is built from TRBV28 and TRBJ2-5; 8 bases are shared with TRBD1. Germline CDR1 is MDHEN and CDR2 is SYDVKM. This CDR3 spans 14 amino acids. V gave up 6 bases and J gave up 5 bases; unmatched junction bases: 8. The CDR3 reads CASRIRGLRETQYF. The CDR3 region has the DNA TGTGCCAGCAGGATCAGGGGGCTGAGGGAGACCCAGTACTTC.

This clone was observed a handful of times. CDR3 region: CASSYGTGRSGANVLTF. The CDR3 coding sequence is TGTGCCAGCAGTTACGGCACAGGGCGGTCTGGGGCCAACGTCCTGACTTTC. The V call is TRBV28, the J call TRBJ2-6, with D tentatively TRBD1 (6 bases). The germline V gene has CDR1 MDHEN and CDR2 SYDVKM. The ends were cut back, 4 bases at V and 1 base at J, with 14 bases in the middle. This CDR3 spans 17 amino acids.

The rearrangement joins TRBV19 to TRBJ2-5; 7 nucleotides agree with TRBD1. Germline CDR1 LNHDA, CDR2 SQIVND (reference sequence). V dropped 10 bases and J dropped 3; count of bases not matched to a gene: 5. The CDR3 totals 12 residues. CDR3 loop: CATRTGEETQYF. The CDR3 nucleotides read TGTGCCACTAGAACAGGGGAAGAGACCCAGTACTTC. Based on the CDR3 plus reference TRBV19 and TRBJ2-5, the full variable domain is DGGITQSPKYLFRKEGQNVTLSCEQNLNHDAMYWYRQDPGQGLRLIYYSQIVNDFQKGDIAEGYSVSREKKESFPLTVTSAQKNPTAFYLCATRTGEETQYFGPGTRLLVL.

This clone occurred a few times. V is TRBV5-4 and J is TRBJ2-1; the D gene could be TRBD1 or TRBD2 (7 bases each). The CDR3 has 13 residues. The V end was cut by 4 bases, the J end by 8 bases, with 13 bases between. Germline V gene sequence: CDR1 SGHNT, CDR2 YYREEE (reference sequence). In DNA form, the CDR3 reads TGTGCCAGCAGCCCGACAGGGAGGGATGAGCAGTTCTTC. Amino acid sequence: CASSPTGRDEQFF. Together with reference TRBV5-4 and TRBJ2-1, the CDR3 gives the full variable domain: ETGVTQSPTHLIKTRGQQVTLRCSSQSGHNTVSWYQQALGQGPQFIFQYYREEENGRGNFPPRFSGLQFPNYSSELNVNALELDDSALYLCASSPTGRDEQFFGPGTRLTVL.

The rearrangement uses TRBV27 and TRBJ1-2; 8 positions agree with TRBD1. The CDR3 is made up of 14 amino acids. With 6 bases clipped from V and 6 bases from J, the junction kept 9 bases outside the gene matches. CDR1 and CDR2 from the germline V gene are MNHEY and SMNVEV (reference sequence). The CDR3 region is CASSPRTGRNGYTF. CDR3 nucleotides: TGTGCCAGCAGCCCAAGGACAGGGAGGAATGGCTACACCTTC.

This chain links TRBV6-5 with TRBJ2-5, with 10 bases lining up with TRBD2. Germline assignment: CDR1 MNHEY and CDR2 SVGAGI. The CDR3 spans 15 residues. Losses at the gene ends were 6 bases for V and 2 bases for J; bases not matched to a gene: 6. CDR3 coding DNA: TGTGCCAGCAGCGGAGGACTAGCGGCTCAAGAGACCCAGTACTTC. Its translation: CASSGGLAAQETQYF.

The chain combines TRBV29-1 with TRBJ1-5, with D unresolved. The CDR3 extends over 13 amino acids. Trimming removed 4 bases at V and 3 bases at J, with 10 bases between. Germline V gives CDR1 SQVTM, CDR2 ANQGSEA. The CDR3 DNA is TGCAGCGTTGTATCTGCCCTCAATCAGCCCCAGCATTTT. Protein sequence: CSVVSALNQPQHF.

This sequence joins TRBV28 and TRBJ2-7; no clear D. V was trimmed by 1 base and J by 5 bases, leaving 6 bases between them. This CDR3 contains 12 residues. CDR1 MDHEN and CDR2 SYDVKM come from the germline V gene. The CDR3 region is CASSLSGHEQYF. The CDR3 nucleotides are TGTGCCAGCAGTTTATCGGGCCACGAGCAGTACTTC.

The table lists this clone with a few counts. This chain links TRBV11-3 with TRBJ2-1; D gene uncertain. Per germline, CDR1 SGHNT and CDR2 YENEEA. V was clipped by 3 bases and J by 7 bases, with 16 bases between them. The CDR3 sequence is 15 residues long. CDR3 region: CASSLGRRPQNEQFF. DNA for the CDR3: TGTGCCAGCAGCTTGGGTAGAAGGCCCCAAAATGAGCAGTTCTTC.

This clone occurred a few times. The chain couples TRBV5-1 to TRBJ1-2; D may be TRBD1 (5 bases). The CDR3 is 14 residues long. Germline loops: CDR1 SGHRS, CDR2 YFSETQ. V was trimmed by 4 bases and J by 5 bases, leaving 15 bases between them. The CDR3 DNA reads as TGCGCCAGCAGCCCGCCGGGGTCAGGGTATGGCTACACCTTC. Its translation: CASSPPGSGYGYTF.

This chain connects TRBV28 to TRBJ2-7; D is unclear. Germline V gives CDR1 MDHEN, CDR2 SYDVKM. This CDR3 is 14 amino acids long. V shed 4 bases and J shed 6 bases, with 16 bases lying between them. As DNA, the CDR3 is TGTGCCAGCAGTTGGAGTGGGTTCCGAGGCGAGCAGTACTTC. This gives the protein CASSWSGFRGEQYF.

This clone was detected only a few times. V usage is TRBV29-1 and J usage is TRBJ2-7; D remains unclear. There are 10 residues in the CDR3. Deletions cut 6 bases from V and 6 bases from J, with 9 bases between. Germline assignment: CDR1 SQVTM and CDR2 ANQGSEA. The CDR3 protein is CSVVDIEQYF. For the CDR3, the DNA is TGCAGCGTGGTCGATATCGAGCAGTACTTC.

The genes are TRBV5-1 and TRBJ2-7, with no clear D. Trimming stripped 7 bases from V and 1 base from J, with 3 bases between. This CDR3 is built from 10 residues. Looked up from germline, CDR1 is SGHRS and CDR2 is YFSETQ. CDR3 nucleotide sequence: TGCGCCAGCCAATCCTACGAGCAGTACTTC. This gives the protein CASQSYEQYF.

This clone has only a few counts. This rearrangement joins TRBV29-1 to TRBJ2-7; D not resolved. This CDR3 is built from 12 residues. V was shortened by 1 base and J by 5 bases, with 9 bases between the two germline ends. Germline V gene lookup returns CDR1 SQVTM and CDR2 ANQGSEA. CDR3 amino acids: CSVEGPRNEQYF. The CDR3 nucleotides are TGCAGCGTTGAAGGGCCTAGGAACGAGCAGTACTTC.

The rearrangement joins TRBV29-1 to TRBJ1-1; D is ambiguous. V gave up 3 bases and J gave up 0 bases, with 8 bases separating them. The germline CDR1 and CDR2 sequences are SQVTM and ANQGSEA. The CDR3 runs 13 residues. This CDR3 is CSVERILNTEAFF. DNA for the CDR3: TGCAGCGTTGAGCGGATTCTGAACACTGAAGCTTTCTTT.

J is TRBJ1-5 and V is TRBV15; D is ambiguous. V lost 1 base, J lost 5 bases, and 3 bases lay in between. The V gene's germline CDR1 is LNHNV and CDR2 YYDKDF (reference sequence). The CDR3 extends over 12 amino acids. DNA of the CDR3: TGTGCCACCAGCAGAGTAGATCAGCCCCAGCATTTT. Translated, it gives CATSRVDQPQHF.

This chain links TRBV5-1 with TRBJ2-1; 10 nucleotides agree with TRBD2. Germline-derived CDR1 and CDR2 are SGHRS and YFSETQ. Trimming at V came to 3 bases and at J to 9 bases, leaving 3 bases not matched to a gene. The CDR3 consists of 13 residues. DNA for the CDR3: TGCGCCAGCAGCTCTCTAGCGGGAGTTGAGCAGTTCTTC. This sequence encodes CASSSLAGVEQFF.

This clone occurred a few times. V and J are TRBV29-1 and TRBJ1-1; no clear D. V lost 7 bases, J lost 0 bases, and 9 bases lay in between. CDR3 length: 12 residues. Germline values: CDR1 SQVTM, CDR2 ANQGSEA. CDR3 nucleotides: TGCAGCGGCGGGGAGCTGAACACTGAAGCTTTCTTT. Protein: CSGGELNTEAFF.

In this sample, this clone turned up a few times. V is TRBV5-1 and J is TRBJ2-3, with D tentatively TRBD1 or TRBD2 (5 bases each). Germline lookup yields CDR1 SGHRS and CDR2 YFSETQ. The CDR3 totals 13 residues. The ends were cut back, 7 bases at V and 6 bases at J, with 15 bases in the middle. CDR3 nucleotides: TGCGCCAGCGTCGAGAGAGAGGGGGATACGCAGTATTTT. Translating it yields CASVEREGDTQYF.

The chain joins TRBV2 to TRBJ2-6; D remains unclear. The germline V gene encodes CDR1 SNHLY and CDR2 FYNNEI. The CDR3 extends over 13 amino acids. V was shortened by 7 bases and J by 8 bases, with 12 bases between the two germline ends. CDR3 protein: CASNYSITNVLTF. CDR3 DNA sequence: TGTGCCAGCAATTATTCTATTACCAACGTCCTGACTTTC.